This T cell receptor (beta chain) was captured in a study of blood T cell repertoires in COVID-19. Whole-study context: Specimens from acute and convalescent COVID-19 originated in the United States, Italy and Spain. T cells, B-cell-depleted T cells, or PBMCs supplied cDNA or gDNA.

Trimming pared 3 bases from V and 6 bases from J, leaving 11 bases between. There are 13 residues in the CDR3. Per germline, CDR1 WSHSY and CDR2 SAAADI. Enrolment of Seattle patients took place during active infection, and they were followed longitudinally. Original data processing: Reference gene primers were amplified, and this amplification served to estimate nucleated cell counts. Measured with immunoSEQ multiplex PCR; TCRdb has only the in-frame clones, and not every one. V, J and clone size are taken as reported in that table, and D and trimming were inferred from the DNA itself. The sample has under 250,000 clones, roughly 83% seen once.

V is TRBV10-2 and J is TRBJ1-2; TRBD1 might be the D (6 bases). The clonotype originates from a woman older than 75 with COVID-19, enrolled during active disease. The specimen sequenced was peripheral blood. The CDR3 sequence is CASSENRADGYTF. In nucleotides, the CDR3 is TGCGCCAGCAGTGAAAACAGGGCTGATGGCTACACCTTC.